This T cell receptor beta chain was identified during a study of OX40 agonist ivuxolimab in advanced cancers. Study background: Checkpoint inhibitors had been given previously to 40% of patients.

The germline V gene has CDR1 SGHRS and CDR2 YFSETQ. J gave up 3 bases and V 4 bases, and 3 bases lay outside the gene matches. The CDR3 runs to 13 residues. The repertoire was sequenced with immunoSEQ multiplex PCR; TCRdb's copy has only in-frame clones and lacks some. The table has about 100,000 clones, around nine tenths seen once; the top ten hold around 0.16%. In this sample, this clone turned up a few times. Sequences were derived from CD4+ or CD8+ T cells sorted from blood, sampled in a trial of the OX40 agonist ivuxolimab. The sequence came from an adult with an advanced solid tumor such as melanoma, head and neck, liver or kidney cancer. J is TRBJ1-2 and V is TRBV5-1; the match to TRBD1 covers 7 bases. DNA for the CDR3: TGCGCCAGCAGCATCGACAGGGACTATGGCTACACCTTC. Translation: CASSIDRDYGYTF.